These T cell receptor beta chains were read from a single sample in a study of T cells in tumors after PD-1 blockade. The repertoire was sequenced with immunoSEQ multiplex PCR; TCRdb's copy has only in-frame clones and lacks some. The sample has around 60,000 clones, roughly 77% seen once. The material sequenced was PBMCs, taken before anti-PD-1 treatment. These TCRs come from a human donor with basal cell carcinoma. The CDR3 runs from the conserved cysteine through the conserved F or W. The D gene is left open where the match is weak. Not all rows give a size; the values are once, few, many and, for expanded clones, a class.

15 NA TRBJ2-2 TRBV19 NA TGTGCCAGTAGCCGGGGACAAGCGAACACCGGGGAGCTGTTTTTT CASSRGQANTGELFF
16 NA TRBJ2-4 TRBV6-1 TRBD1 TGTGCCAGCAGGGAACAGGGGGCAGTGGCCAAAAACATTCAGTACTTC CASREQGAVAKNIQYF
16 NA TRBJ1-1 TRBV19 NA TGTGCCAGTAGTAAGGACTCTCCGGGATTGAACACTGAAGCTTTCTTT CASSKDSPGLNTEAFF
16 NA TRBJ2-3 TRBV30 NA TGTGCCTCACACCATGCCCGGGGGAGAAGCACAGATACGCAGTATTTT CASHHARGRSTDTQYF
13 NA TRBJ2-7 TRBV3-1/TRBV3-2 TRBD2 TGTGCCAGCAGCCTTGGGGGGGGCTACGAGCAGTACTTC CASSLGGGYEQYF
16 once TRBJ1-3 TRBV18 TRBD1 TGTGCCAGCTCACCGGGACAGGGAACATCTGGAAACACCATATATTTT CASSPGQGTSGNTIYF
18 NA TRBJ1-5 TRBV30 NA TGTGCCTGGAGCCCAACACCCACCTCGGGACACTATTATCAGCCCCAGCATTTT CAWSPTPTSGHYYQPQHF
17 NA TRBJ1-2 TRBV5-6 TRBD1 TGTGCCAGCAGCGTAAGCAGGACAGGCAGAGCTAACTATGGCTACACCTTC CASSVSRTGRANYGYTF
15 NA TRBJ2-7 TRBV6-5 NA TGTGCCAGCACCCGAGGAGGGCAGGGGACCTACGAGCAGTACTTC CASTRGGQGTYEQYF
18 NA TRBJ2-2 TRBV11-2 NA TGTGCCAGCAGCCCAACCGGCGGCAGAAGAATGAACACCGGGGAGCTGTTTTTT CASSPTGGRRMNTGELFF
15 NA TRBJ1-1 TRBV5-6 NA TGTGCCAGCAGCTGGGGAGACAGGCCAAACACTGAAGCTTTCTTT CASSWGDRPNTEAFF
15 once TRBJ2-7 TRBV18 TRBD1 TGTGCCAGCTCACCCTCCGGGACAGGGGTCTACGAGCAGTACTTC CASSPSGTGVYEQYF
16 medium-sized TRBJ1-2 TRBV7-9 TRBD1 TGTGCCAGCAGCTCACCAGAGGACAGGGTTAACTATGGCTACACCTTC CASSSPEDRVNYGYTF
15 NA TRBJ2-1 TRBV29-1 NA TGCAGCGTTGAAGATTCATTCAGTGGGTCGAATGAGCAGTTCTTC CSVEDSFSGSNEQFF
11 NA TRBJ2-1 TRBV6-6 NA TGTGCCAGTCAAAAAACAAATGAGCAGTTCTTC CASQKTNEQFF
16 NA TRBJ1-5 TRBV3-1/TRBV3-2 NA TGTGCCAGCAGCCAAGCATCAGGGTTCGGCAATCAGCCCCAGCATTTT CASSQASGFGNQPQHF
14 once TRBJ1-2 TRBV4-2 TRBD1 TGTGCCAGCAGCCAAGGACTGGGGACAGGTGGCTACACCTTC CASSQGLGTGGYTF
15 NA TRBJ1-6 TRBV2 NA TGTGCCAGCTTAAGATCGGGGGGGCTCGGATCACCCCTCCACTTT CASLRSGGLGSPLHF
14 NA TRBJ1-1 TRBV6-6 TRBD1 TGTGCCAGCATCCGACAGGGAATGAACACTGAAGCTTTCTTT CASIRQGMNTEAFF
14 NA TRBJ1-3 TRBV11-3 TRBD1 TGTGCCAGCAGCCTGACAGGGTCTGGAAACACCATATATTTT CASSLTGSGNTIYF
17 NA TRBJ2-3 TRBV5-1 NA TGCGCCAGCAGCTTACCGGGGGCGGCTTTAGACACAGATACGCAGTATTTT CASSLPGAALDTDTQYF
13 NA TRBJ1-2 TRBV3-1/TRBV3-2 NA TGTGCCAGCAGCCAAGTTGGGAGAAATGGCTACACCTTC CASSQVGRNGYTF
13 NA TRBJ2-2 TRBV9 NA TGTGCCAGCAGCGTAGTAGTATCCGGGGAGCTGTTTTTT CASSVVVSGELFF
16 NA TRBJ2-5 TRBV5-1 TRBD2 TGCGCCAGCAGCTTGGGGAGCGGGGGGGCCTCAGAGACCCAGTACTTC CASSLGSGGASETQYF
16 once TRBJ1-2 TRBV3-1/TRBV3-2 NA TGTGCCAGCAGCCCCATAAATCAGGGCATTCAGGGTGGCTACACCTTC CASSPINQGIQGGYTF
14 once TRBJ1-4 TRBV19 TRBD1 TGTGCCAGTAGGGCCAGGGGGCAGATTGAAAAACTGTTTTTT CASRARGQIEKLFF
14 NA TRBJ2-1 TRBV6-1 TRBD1 TGTGCCAGCAGTGACAGGGGGCGTAGGAATGAGCAGTTCTTC CASSDRGRRNEQFF
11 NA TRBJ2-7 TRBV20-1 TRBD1 TGCAGTGCTGGAACAGGGGGCGAGCAGTACTTC CSAGTGGEQYF
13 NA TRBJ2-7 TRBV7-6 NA TGTGCCAGCAGCCAGGGTGGTGCCTACGAGCAGTACTTC CASSQGGAYEQYF
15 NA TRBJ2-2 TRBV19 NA TGTGCCAGTAGTATAGTGGCGGGTGGAACCGGGGAGCTGTTTTTT CASSIVAGGTGELFF
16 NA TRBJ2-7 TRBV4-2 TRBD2 TGTGCCAGCAGCCAGGGACTAGCGGGGGGGGCCTACGAGCAGTACTTC CASSQGLAGGAYEQYF
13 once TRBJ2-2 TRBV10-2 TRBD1 TGCGCCAGCTGGGACAGGGGGACCGGGGAGCTGTTTTTT CASWDRGTGELFF
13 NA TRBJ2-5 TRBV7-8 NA TGTGCCAGCAGCTCCTCCGGGAAAGAGACCCAGTACTTC CASSSSGKETQYF
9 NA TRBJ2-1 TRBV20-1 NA TGCAGTGCCGGTGATGAGCAGTTCTTC CSAGDEQFF
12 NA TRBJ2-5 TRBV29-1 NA TGCAGCGTTGAGGAAGGCGGGGAGACCCAGTACTTC CSVEEGGETQYF
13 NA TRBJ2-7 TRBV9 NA TGTGCCAGCAGCGTAGAACAGGGCTACGAGCAGTACTTC CASSVEQGYEQYF
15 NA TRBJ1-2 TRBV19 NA TGTGCCAGTAATTGGATGACACAGCAAGACTATGGCTACACCTTC CASNWMTQQDYGYTF
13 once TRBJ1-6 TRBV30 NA TGTGCCTGGAGTCCCCGCGATAATTCACCCCTCCACTTT CAWSPRDNSPLHF
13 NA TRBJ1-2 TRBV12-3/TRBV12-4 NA TGTGCCAGCAGGTTCACGGAGCAGGGTGGCTACACCTTC CASRFTEQGGYTF
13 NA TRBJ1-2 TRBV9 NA TGTGCCAGCAGCGTATCGGTGGGGTCGGGCTACACCTTC CASSVSVGSGYTF
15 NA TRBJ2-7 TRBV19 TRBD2 TGTGCCAGTAGCTCTATCGGGGGGGCGGTCCACGAGCAGTACTTC CASSSIGGAVHEQYF
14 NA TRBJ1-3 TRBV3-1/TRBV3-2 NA TGTGCCAGCAGCCAAGGAAGCTCTGGAAACACCATATATTTT CASSQGSSGNTIYF
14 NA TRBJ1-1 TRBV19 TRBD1 TGTGCCAGTAGCCGACCCGGACAGGGTACTGAAGCTTTCTTT CASSRPGQGTEAFF
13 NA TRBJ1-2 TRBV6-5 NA TGTGCCAGCAGTCTAGACACCGACTATGGCTACACCTTC CASSLDTDYGYTF
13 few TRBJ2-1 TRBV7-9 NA TGTGCCAGCAGCCCGAGCTTAGCCAATGAGCAGTTCTTC CASSPSLANEQFF
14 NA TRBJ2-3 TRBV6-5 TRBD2 TGTGCCAGCGTAGCGGGGCTTAGCACAGATACGCAGTATTTT CASVAGLSTDTQYF
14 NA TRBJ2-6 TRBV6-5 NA TGTGCCAGCAGGGAGGGCCCTGGGGCCAACGTCCTGACTTTC CASREGPGANVLTF
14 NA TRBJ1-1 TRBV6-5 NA TGTGCCACCGCCTCGACTTGGATGAACACTGAAGCTTTCTTT CATASTWMNTEAFF
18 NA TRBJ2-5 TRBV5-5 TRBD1 TGTGCCAGCAGCGCGAAAAACCGGGACAGGGTAGTCCAAGAGACCCAGTACTTC CASSAKNRDRVVQETQYF
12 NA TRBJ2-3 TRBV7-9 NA TGTGCCAGTGAGCTTAAATTAGATACGCAGTATTTT CASELKLDTQYF
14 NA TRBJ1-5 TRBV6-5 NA TGTGCCAGTCGGACAGAGTATAGCAATCAGCCCCAGCATTTT CASRTEYSNQPQHF
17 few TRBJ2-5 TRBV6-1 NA TGTGCCAGCAGTGAAAGGGGCTCCGGGGGGCCTCGGGAGACCCAGTACTTC CASSERGSGGPRETQYF
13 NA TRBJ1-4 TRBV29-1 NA TGCAGCGTTGCGATGGGAGGGGATGAAAAACTGTTTTTT CSVAMGGDEKLFF